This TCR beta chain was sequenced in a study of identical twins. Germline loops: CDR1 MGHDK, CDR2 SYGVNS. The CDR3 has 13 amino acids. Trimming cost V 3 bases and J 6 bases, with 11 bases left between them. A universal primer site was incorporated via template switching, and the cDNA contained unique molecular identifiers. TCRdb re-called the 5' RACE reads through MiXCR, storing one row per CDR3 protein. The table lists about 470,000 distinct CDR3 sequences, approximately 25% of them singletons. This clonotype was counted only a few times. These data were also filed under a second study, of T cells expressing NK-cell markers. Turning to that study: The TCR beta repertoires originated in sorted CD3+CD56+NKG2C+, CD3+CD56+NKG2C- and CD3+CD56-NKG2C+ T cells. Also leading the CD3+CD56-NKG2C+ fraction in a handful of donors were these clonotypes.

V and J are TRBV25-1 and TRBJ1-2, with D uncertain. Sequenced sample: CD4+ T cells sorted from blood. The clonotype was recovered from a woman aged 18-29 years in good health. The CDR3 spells CASSDFKSHGYTF. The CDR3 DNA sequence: TGTGCCAGCAGTGATTTCAAATCCCATGGCTACACCTTC.